The 22 T cell receptor beta chains below come from one sample, sequenced in a study of neurological immune-mediated disorders. TCRdb reprocessed the 5' RACE reads via MiXCR and lists one record per CDR3 protein. Found here are approximately 65,000 distinct CDR3 sequences, around 5% of them singletons; the top ten hold 5.6%. The source material was PBMCs. Receptor source: a human donor with multiple sclerosis. The donor label of this sample is uncertain.

This clonotype was recorded many times. The chain is built from TRBV7-9 and TRBJ1-1; D not resolved. The CDR3 is 18 amino acids. Germline CDR1 SEHNR, CDR2 FQNEAQ (reference sequence). V was clipped by 0 bases and J by 3 bases, with 20 bases between them. In DNA form, the CDR3 reads TGTGCCAGCAGCTTAGCGCGTATCGGGCGACCGAGGGACACTGAAGCTTTCTTT. This translates into CASSLARIGRPRDTEAFF.

Turning to this clonotype: This may be a read error, as it is one base from a much larger clone. The chain combines TRBV7-7 with TRBJ2-3, with 11 nucleotides matching TRBD2. CDR1 is SSHAT, CDR2 FNYEAQ, per germline (reference sequence). The CDR3 totals 16 residues. The CDR3 DNA is TGTACCAGCAGCCCCTTAGCGGGGGGGCAGACAGATACGCAGTATTTT. Residues: CTSSPLAGGQTDTQYF.

This clonotype was picked up many times. The V and J genes are TRBV2 and TRBJ2-1; D is uncertain. V was clipped by 6 bases and J by 5 bases, with 17 bases between them. The CDR3 runs 15 residues. Germline V gives CDR1 SNHLY, CDR2 FYNNEI. The CDR3 bases are TGTGCCAGCAGCCTCAGCCGGCCCAATCACAATGAGCAGTTCTTC. It codes for CASSLSRPNHNEQFF.

This clonotype has a count of ten or more. V and J are TRBV5-5 and TRBJ2-7; perhaps D is TRBD1 or TRBD2 (5 bases each). This CDR3 spans 14 amino acids. V was pared by 2 bases and J by 5 bases, with 14 bases between. Germline CDR1 SGHKS, CDR2 YYEKEE (reference sequence). The CDR3 protein is CASSLSRGRDEQYF. CDR3 nucleotides: TGTGCCAGCAGCTTAAGTCGGGGACGGGACGAGCAGTACTTC.

The chain couples TRBV27 to TRBJ1-6; 9 nucleotides agree with TRBD1. Per the germline V gene, CDR1 is MNHEY and CDR2 is SMNVEV (reference sequence). V trimming: 0 bases; J trimming: 7 bases; junction bases outside the gene matches: 7. The CDR3 covers 17 residues. CDR3 amino acids: CASSLSIGDRANSPLHF. DNA for the CDR3: TGTGCCAGCAGTTTATCTATTGGGGACAGGGCCAATTCACCCCTCCACTTT.

In its sample, this clonotype was seen many times. This may come from a read error, since a much larger clone is one base off. The V and J genes are TRBV5-1 and TRBJ1-5; 7 bases map to TRBD1. J gave up 4 bases and V 2 bases, and 0 bases lay outside the gene matches. Germline CDR1 reads SGHRS; CDR2 reads YFSETQ. The CDR3 spans 13 residues. This CDR3 reads CASSLQGNQPQHF. In DNA form, the CDR3 reads TGCGCCAGCAGCTTACAGGGGAATCAGCCCCAGCATTTT.

This clonotype was counted ten times or more. This chain connects TRBV20-1 to TRBJ1-3; no definite D call. The V end was cut by 4 bases, the J end by 1 base, with 11 bases between. The CDR3 consists of 14 residues. Germline V CDR1 and CDR2: DFQATT, SNEGSKA (reference sequence). The CDR3 is CSATSQSSGNTIYF. For the CDR3, the DNA is TGCAGTGCTACTTCCCAAAGTTCTGGAAACACCATATATTTT.

The CDR3 coding sequence is TGTGCCAGCAGCCCCTCCCATGGACAGAATTCACCCCTCCACTTT. Translation gives CASSPSHGQNSPLHF. The chain links TRBV7-2 to TRBJ1-6, with a tentative D call TRBD1 (6 bases). Germline V gene sequence: CDR1 SGHTA, CDR2 FQGNSA. Trimming took 5 bases from V and 7 from J, leaving 15 bases between them. This CDR3 comprises 15 residues.

The chain links TRBV29-1 to TRBJ2-5, with a weak D call TRBD2 (6 bases). This CDR3 has 14 residues. Trimming took off 4 bases at V and 1 base at J, with 13 bases between the two ends. Germline loops: CDR1 SQVTM, CDR2 ANQGSEA. CDR3 residues: CSVGKIGSQETQYF. The CDR3 DNA is TGCAGCGTTGGGAAGATCGGGAGCCAAGAGACCCAGTACTTC.

This clonotype was seen ten or more times. The chain employs TRBV5-1 and TRBJ2-1; 9 nucleotides line up with TRBD2. Germline V CDR1 and CDR2: SGHRS, YFSETQ. V was clipped by 0 bases and J by 1 base; unmatched bases: 2. The CDR3 contains 16 residues. The CDR3 nucleotides are TGCGCCAGCAGCTTGGGTGCGGGGGGGTCCTACAATGAGCAGTTCTTC. Translating it yields CASSLGAGGSYNEQFF. The full variable domain, with the rest looked up from reference TRBV5-1 and TRBJ2-1, is KAGVTQTPRYLIKTRGQQVTLSCSPISGHRSVSWYQQTPGQGLQFLFEYFSETQRNKGNFPGRFSGRQFSNSRSEMNVSTLELGDSALYLCASSLGAGGSYNEQFFGPGTRLTVL.

At least ten counts were recorded for this clonotype. The chain is built from TRBV7-2 and TRBJ2-3; 16 bases map to TRBD2. The CDR3 has 17 residues. Trimming removed 4 bases from V and 5 bases from J; junction bases left unmatched: 6. The germline V gene encodes CDR1 SGHTA and CDR2 FQGNSA. CDR3 loop: CASSSGTSGGAIDTQYF. CDR3 DNA: TGTGCCAGCAGCTCCGGGACTAGCGGGGGGGCCATAGATACGCAGTATTTT.

This clonotype was found many times. The chain is built from TRBV6-5 and TRBJ2-3; 7 bases fit TRBD1. The CDR3 contains 13 residues. Germline V lookup: CDR1 MNHEY, CDR2 SVGAGI. Germline trimming cut 6 bases from V and 3 bases from J; bases unmatched to any gene: 3. DNA for the CDR3: TGTGCCAGCAGAACGACAGGGACAGATACGCAGTATTTT. The encoded protein is CASRTTGTDTQYF.

This clonotype has at least ten counts. The rearrangement joins TRBV7-3 to TRBJ2-2; TRBD2 agrees at 7 bases. With V trimmed by 4 bases and J by 5 bases, 10 bases remained unmatched. The germline V gene encodes CDR1 SGHTA and CDR2 FQGTGA. This CDR3 has 16 residues. DNA of the CDR3: TGTGCCAGCAGCTCCACCTCGGCGGGGGAAACCGGGGAGCTGTTTTTT. This codes for CASSSTSAGETGELFF.

Ten or more counts support this clonotype. The rearrangement links TRBV20-1 to TRBJ2-1; 10 positions agree with TRBD2. The CDR3 has 14 residues. V was clipped by 4 bases and J by 4 bases; unmatched bases: 4. Per germline, CDR1 DFQATT and CDR2 SNEGSKA (reference sequence). CDR3 protein: CSANSGGPYNEQFF. The CDR3 bases are TGCAGTGCTAATAGCGGGGGGCCGTACAATGAGCAGTTCTTC.

Ten or more counts support this clonotype. The CDR3 DNA reads TGTGCCATCAGTGAGGATCCCCCGGTAACTGAAGCTTTCTTT. Its translation: CAISEDPPVTEAFF. This chain connects TRBV10-3 to TRBJ1-1; D gene uncertain. This CDR3 region has 14 residues. Germline-derived CDR1 and CDR2 are ENHRY and SYGVKD. The germline V and J ends were trimmed by 2 bases and 5 bases, with 12 bases remaining between them.

This clonotype was recorded many times. The chain is built from TRBV5-1 and TRBJ2-3; D is unclear. This CDR3 region has 15 residues. CDR1 is SGHRS, CDR2 YFSETQ, per germline. V lost 4 bases, J lost 4 bases, and 16 bases lay in between. Written as DNA, the CDR3 is TGCGCCAGCAGCCTGGGCCGGGTGAGCGCAGATACGCAGTATTTT. Translated, it gives CASSLGRVSADTQYF.

At least ten counts were recorded for this clonotype. The rearrangement joins TRBV7-9 to TRBJ1-1; no definite D call. The CDR3 runs 13 residues. Germline V lookup: CDR1 SEHNR, CDR2 FQNEAQ (reference sequence). V was cut by 6 bases and J by 3 bases, with 11 bases left in between. The CDR3 bases are TGTGCCAGCAGTTCACAGCGCTACACTGAAGCTTTCTTT. Translation: CASSSQRYTEAFF.

Many counts were recorded for this clonotype. This rearrangement joins TRBV5-1 to TRBJ1-2; TRBD1 might be the D (6 bases). Trimming pared 7 bases from V and 4 bases from J, leaving 14 bases between. The germline V gene encodes CDR1 SGHRS and CDR2 YFSETQ. The CDR3 contains 13 residues. CDR3 in DNA: TGCGCCAGCCGTGTGGACAGCCTCTATGGCTACACCTTC. This gives the protein CASRVDSLYGYTF.

There are many counts of this clonotype. The chain's CDR3 is CASSWVQGEQYF. Here the CDR3 DNA reads TGTGCCAGCAGTTGGGTGCAGGGCGAGCAGTACTTC. The genes are TRBV12-3 or TRBV12-4 and TRBJ2-7; D possibly corresponds to TRBD1 (5 bases). The CDR3 covers 12 residues. Between the trimmed V and J ends, which lost 4 bases and 6 bases, there was a span of 10 bases.

This clonotype has at least ten counts. This sequence joins TRBV6-6 and TRBJ1-1; 7 positions agree with TRBD1. With 6 bases clipped from V and 3 bases from J, the junction kept 4 bases outside the gene matches. The germline V gene encodes CDR1 MNHNY and CDR2 SVGAGI (reference sequence). This CDR3 is built from 13 residues. The CDR3 DNA follows: TGTGCCAGCAGGCTTACAGGGGACACTGAAGCTTTCTTT. Its protein product is CASRLTGDTEAFF.

This clonotype was seen ten or more times. The chain joins TRBV5-5 to TRBJ1-1; 10 nucleotides align to TRBD1. CDR1 is SGHKS, CDR2 YYEKEE, per germline (reference sequence). The CDR3 runs to 15 residues. Unmatched junction bases numbered 7, after V lost 4 bases and J lost 4 bases. The CDR3 loop reads CASSLAGQGLTEAFF. CDR3 in DNA: TGTGCCAGCAGCCTCGCGGGACAGGGGCTCACTGAAGCTTTCTTT.

Comments on this clonotype: A junction end diverges from the germline sequence, so it may reflect a read error. The chain carries TRBV20-1 and TRBJ1-1; unclear D gene. Germline loops: CDR1 DFQATT, CDR2 SNEGSKA (reference sequence). The CDR3 extends over 11 amino acids. CDR3 residues: CSALWYTEAFF. The CDR3 nucleotides read TGCAGTGCCCTATGGTACACCGAAGCTTTCTTT.